This T cell receptor beta chain derives from a study of OX40 agonist ivuxolimab in advanced cancers. Turning to the study itself: In this trial design, patients received ivuxolimab intravenously at 0.01 to 10 mg/kg every 2 weeks. Two cutaneous melanoma patients and one hepatocellular carcinoma patient, three in all, had partial responses. General observations from the study: At 0.1 to 3.0 mg/kg, CD4+ and CD8+ blood T cells expanded clonally by week 6.

As concerns this clone: Its antigen is unknown.

Germline CDR1 reads MNHEY; CDR2 reads SMNVEV (reference sequence). J lost 4 bases, V lost 5 bases, and 5 bases had no gene match. CDR3 size: 15 residues. Repertoires were generated with immunoSEQ multiplex PCR, while TCRdb's copy carries only in-frame clones and drops some. Of about 33,000 clones detected, over 85% appear once; the ten largest clones hold about 28%. The material sequenced was CD4+ or CD8+ T cells sorted from blood, taken in a trial of the OX40 agonist ivuxolimab. This receptor was identified in an adult with an advanced solid tumor such as melanoma, head and neck, liver or kidney cancer. The V call is TRBV27, the J call TRBJ2-1; 10 bases agree with TRBD2. CDR3 amino acids: CASSPRTSGYNEQFF. The DNA for the CDR3 is TGTGCCAGCAGTCCCCGGACTAGCGGATACAATGAGCAGTTCTTC.